These T cell receptor beta chains were read from a single sample in a study of control samples from healthy donors and cancer patients. Some clones are missing from TCRdb's copy, which holds only in-frame ones; the method was immunoSEQ multiplex PCR. The data show about 47,000 clones, with 80% seen just once and about 9.4% held by the top ten. Sequencing used blood. The receptors were gathered from a man between 65 and 80 years old in good health. The CDR3 runs from the conserved cysteine through the conserved F or W. The order of the fields is D gene, J gene, V gene, clone size, CDR3 DNA, CDR3 protein. D genes are given only for firm matches. A clone size is listed for some rows: how often the clone was seen (once, few, many), or a class if it is expanded.

D gene: TRBD1
J gene: TRBJ1-2
V gene: TRBV28
clone size: .
CDR3 DNA: TGTGCCAGCAGTTTACCCGGACAGGGTGGGAACTATGGCTACACCTTC
CDR3 protein: CASSLPGQGGNYGYTF

D gene: .
J gene: TRBJ1-2
V gene: TRBV5-1
clone size: .
CDR3 DNA: TGCGCCAGCAGCCCGATCGGGCAAGGAGGCTACACCTTC
CDR3 protein: CASSPIGQGGYTF

D gene: .
J gene: TRBJ1-1
V gene: TRBV2
clone size: .
CDR3 DNA: TGTGCCAGCAGTGAAAGGTGGCTATCCGAAGCTTTCTTT
CDR3 protein: CASSERWLSEAFF

D gene: TRBD1
J gene: TRBJ2-6
V gene: TRBV28
clone size: .
CDR3 DNA: TGTGCCAGCAGTTCCGGTGGACAGGCCGGGGCCAACGTCCTGACTTTC
CDR3 protein: CASSSGGQAGANVLTF

D gene: TRBD1
J gene: TRBJ1-1
V gene: TRBV7-9
clone size: .
CDR3 DNA: TGTGCCAGCAGCCTGCGACAGGGTGGGACTGAAGCTTTCTTT
CDR3 protein: CASSLRQGGTEAFF

D gene: TRBD2
J gene: TRBJ2-6
V gene: TRBV28
clone size: once
CDR3 DNA: TGTGCCAGCAAAATTGCTAGCGGGTCCAACTCTGGGGCCAACGTCCTGACTTTC
CDR3 protein: CASKIASGSNSGANVLTF

D gene: TRBD2
J gene: TRBJ2-7
V gene: TRBV5-1
clone size: .
CDR3 DNA: TGCGCCAGCAGCTCCCTGACTAGCGGCTACGAGCAGTACTTC
CDR3 protein: CASSSLTSGYEQYF

D gene: TRBD1
J gene: TRBJ1-6
V gene: TRBV27
clone size: .
CDR3 DNA: TGTGCCAGCAGTTCCCTTGGGACAGGGGGACATTCACCCCTCCACTTT
CDR3 protein: CASSSLGTGGHSPLHF

D gene: .
J gene: TRBJ1-5
V gene: TRBV6-5
clone size: .
CDR3 DNA: TGTGCCAGCAGTTACCAGGCAGGGACCGGTCAGCCCCAGCATTTT
CDR3 protein: CASSYQAGTGQPQHF

D gene: TRBD2
J gene: TRBJ2-1
V gene: TRBV5-8
clone size: .
CDR3 DNA: TGTGCCAGCAGCTCAGGGACTAGCGGGGGTTCTGAGCAGTTCTTC
CDR3 protein: CASSSGTSGGSEQFF

D gene: .
J gene: TRBJ1-1
V gene: TRBV5-4
clone size: .
CDR3 DNA: TGTGCCAGCAGCTTAGGGGGTAGCACTGAAGCTTTCTTT
CDR3 protein: CASSLGGSTEAFF

D gene: TRBD1
J gene: TRBJ1-1
V gene: TRBV6-6
clone size: .
CDR3 DNA: TGTGCCAGCAGTTACATGGGACAGGAAGCTTTCTTT
CDR3 protein: CASSYMGQEAFF

D gene: .
J gene: TRBJ1-6
V gene: TRBV2
clone size: few
CDR3 DNA: TGTGCCAGCAGTGAAGCGCTTAGGAGCTATTCACCCCTCCACTTT
CDR3 protein: CASSEALRSYSPLHF

D gene: .
J gene: TRBJ2-3
V gene: TRBV9
clone size: .
CDR3 DNA: TGTGCCAGCACCGAAAGGGGTCTCAGGACAGATACGCAGTATTTT
CDR3 protein: CASTERGLRTDTQYF

D gene: .
J gene: TRBJ1-2
V gene: TRBV9
clone size: .
CDR3 DNA: TGTGCCAGCAGCCCGACCTCCCAGCATTATGGCTACACCTTC
CDR3 protein: CASSPTSQHYGYTF

D gene: .
J gene: TRBJ1-5
V gene: TRBV19
clone size: once
CDR3 DNA: TGTGCCAGTAGTATAGAGGGTTATAGCAATCAGCCCCAGCATTTT
CDR3 protein: CASSIEGYSNQPQHF

D gene: .
J gene: TRBJ1-2
V gene: TRBV12-3/TRBV12-4
clone size: .
CDR3 DNA: TGTGCCAGCAGTTTAAGCTATGGCTACACCTTC
CDR3 protein: CASSLSYGYTF

D gene: .
J gene: TRBJ2-2
V gene: TRBV7-3
clone size: .
CDR3 DNA: TGTGCCAGCAGCCTTAACTTGAACACCGGGGAGCTGTTTTTT
CDR3 protein: CASSLNLNTGELFF

D gene: TRBD1
J gene: TRBJ1-1
V gene: TRBV11-3
clone size: once
CDR3 DNA: TGTGCCAGCAGCTCGGGACAGGTGGGAGCTTTCTTT
CDR3 protein: CASSSGQVGAFF

D gene: .
J gene: TRBJ1-4
V gene: TRBV28
clone size: .
CDR3 DNA: TGTGGGTCGGGAGAAACTAATGAAAAACTGTTTTTT
CDR3 protein: CGSGETNEKLFF

D gene: TRBD2
J gene: TRBJ2-2
V gene: TRBV5-1
clone size: .
CDR3 DNA: TGCGCCAGCAGCTTGGCCGGGACTAGCGGGAGAGGCACCGGGGAGCTGTTTTTT
CDR3 protein: CASSLAGTSGRGTGELFF

D gene: .
J gene: TRBJ2-7
V gene: TRBV18
clone size: .
CDR3 DNA: TGTGCCAGCTCACCCCTCGGGGGAAATGGCCCTTACGAGCAGTACTTC
CDR3 protein: CASSPLGGNGPYEQYF

D gene: .
J gene: TRBJ2-7
V gene: TRBV25-1
clone size: .
CDR3 DNA: TGTGCCAGCAATATGCCAGAAGTCGGCAGGGCCAGCTCCTACGAGCAGTACTTC
CDR3 protein: CASNMPEVGRASSYEQYF

D gene: TRBD1
J gene: TRBJ1-5
V gene: TRBV18
clone size: .
CDR3 DNA: TGTGCCAGCTCACCTACCGGACAGGGCCCCGATCAGCCCCAGCATTTT
CDR3 protein: CASSPTGQGPDQPQHF

D gene: .
J gene: TRBJ1-1
V gene: TRBV19
clone size: .
CDR3 DNA: TGTGCCAGTAGTATTCTCACTGACCCCATGAACACTGAAGCTTTCTTT
CDR3 protein: CASSILTDPMNTEAFF

D gene: .
J gene: TRBJ1-2
V gene: TRBV5-4
clone size: .
CDR3 DNA: TGTGCCAGCAGCTTCAACAGTGACTATGGCTACACCTTC
CDR3 protein: CASSFNSDYGYTF

D gene: .
J gene: TRBJ2-7
V gene: TRBV27
clone size: .
CDR3 DNA: TGTGCCAGCAGTTTCGTAGGGTTGTCCTACGAGCAGTACTTC
CDR3 protein: CASSFVGLSYEQYF

D gene: .
J gene: TRBJ2-3
V gene: TRBV10-1
clone size: .
CDR3 DNA: TGCGCCAGCAGTGATGCAGATACGCAGTATTTT
CDR3 protein: CASSDADTQYF

D gene: .
J gene: TRBJ1-1
V gene: TRBV15
clone size: few
CDR3 DNA: TGTGCCACCAGCAGAGATCAGGACAGATTGAACACTGAAGCTTTCTTT
CDR3 protein: CATSRDQDRLNTEAFF

D gene: TRBD1
J gene: TRBJ1-6
V gene: TRBV19
clone size: .
CDR3 DNA: TGTGCCAGTAGCCAGCTGGACAGGCAGAATTCACCCCTCCACTTT
CDR3 protein: CASSQLDRQNSPLHF

D gene: TRBD1
J gene: TRBJ1-2
V gene: TRBV6-5
clone size: few
CDR3 DNA: TGTGCCAGCAGACAGGGGGCGGACTATGGCTACACCTTC
CDR3 protein: CASRQGADYGYTF

D gene: .
J gene: TRBJ1-4
V gene: TRBV19
clone size: .
CDR3 DNA: TGTGCCAGTATATCGGGCAGACGCAAACTGTTTTTT
CDR3 protein: CASISGRRKLFF

D gene: TRBD2
J gene: TRBJ2-5
V gene: TRBV6-6
clone size: .
CDR3 DNA: TGTGCCAGTCGACTAGCGGGGGGGTCGGAGACCCAGTACTTC
CDR3 protein: CASRLAGGSETQYF

D gene: TRBD1
J gene: TRBJ2-7
V gene: TRBV10-2
clone size: .
CDR3 DNA: TGCGCCAGCAGCAATCCGGGACAGGGGCCCAACTACGAGCAGTACTTC
CDR3 protein: CASSNPGQGPNYEQYF

D gene: .
J gene: TRBJ1-1
V gene: TRBV28
clone size: .
CDR3 DNA: TGTGCCAGCACCTCGACGGGACGGAACACTGAAGCTTTCTTT
CDR3 protein: CASTSTGRNTEAFF

D gene: .
J gene: TRBJ2-1
V gene: TRBV30
clone size: .
CDR3 DNA: TGTGCCTGGAGCGGGAGCTCCTACAATGAGCAGTTCTTC
CDR3 protein: CAWSGSSYNEQFF

D gene: .
J gene: TRBJ1-5
V gene: TRBV9
clone size: .
CDR3 DNA: TGTGCCAGCAGCGTAGATGGGGTCGGGGATCAGCCCCAGCATTTT
CDR3 protein: CASSVDGVGDQPQHF

D gene: TRBD1
J gene: TRBJ1-1
V gene: TRBV6-5
clone size: .
CDR3 DNA: TGTGCCAGCAGTCCCCCGACAGGGCGGGACACTGAAGCTTTCTTT
CDR3 protein: CASSPPTGRDTEAFF

D gene: .
J gene: TRBJ1-1
V gene: TRBV2
clone size: .
CDR3 DNA: TGTGCCAGCGGTTATGACGACCGGGACACTGAAGCTTTCTTT
CDR3 protein: CASGYDDRDTEAFF

D gene: .
J gene: TRBJ2-1
V gene: TRBV12-3/TRBV12-4
clone size: .
CDR3 DNA: TGTGCCAGCAGTTTAAACAGAAACAATGAGCAGTTCTTC
CDR3 protein: CASSLNRNNEQFF

D gene: TRBD2
J gene: TRBJ2-7
V gene: TRBV5-4
clone size: .
CDR3 DNA: TGTGCCAGCAGCCCAGGACTAGCGGGACGCGAGCAGTACTTC
CDR3 protein: CASSPGLAGREQYF

D gene: .
J gene: TRBJ1-2
V gene: TRBV3-1/TRBV3-2
clone size: once
CDR3 DNA: TGTGCCAGCAGCGACCCTTCGCAGTATGGCTACACCTTC
CDR3 protein: CASSDPSQYGYTF

D gene: .
J gene: TRBJ1-6
V gene: TRBV7-2
clone size: .
CDR3 DNA: TGTGCCAGCAGCGGGGGGGGGCTGGATAATTCACCCCTCCACTTT
CDR3 protein: CASSGGGLDNSPLHF

D gene: TRBD2
J gene: TRBJ2-5
V gene: TRBV7-9
clone size: once
CDR3 DNA: TGTGCCAGCAGCCCGCGGGGGACTAGCGGGGGGATGGAGACCCAGTACTTC
CDR3 protein: CASSPRGTSGGMETQYF

D gene: .
J gene: TRBJ2-2
V gene: TRBV10-3
clone size: .
CDR3 DNA: TGTGCCATCAGCGGATACGTACCCGGGGAGCTGTTTTTT
CDR3 protein: CAISGYVPGELFF

D gene: TRBD1
J gene: TRBJ1-6
V gene: TRBV5-1
clone size: .
CDR3 DNA: TGCGCCAGCAGCCCGGGACAGCTGGACTCACCCCTCCACTTT
CDR3 protein: CASSPGQLDSPLHF

D gene: .
J gene: TRBJ2-1
V gene: TRBV29-1
clone size: .
CDR3 DNA: TGCAGCGTGGGCCCGGGACCTTTCAATGAGCAGTTCTTC
CDR3 protein: CSVGPGPFNEQFF

D gene: TRBD2
J gene: TRBJ2-7
V gene: TRBV10-3
clone size: .
CDR3 DNA: TGTGCCGTCTCTCCGGGACTAGCGGGATACGAGCAGTACTTC
CDR3 protein: CAVSPGLAGYEQYF

D gene: .
J gene: TRBJ2-2
V gene: TRBV5-6
clone size: .
CDR3 DNA: TGTGCCAGCAGCTTGGACCAAGGTACCGGGGAGCTGTTTTTT
CDR3 protein: CASSLDQGTGELFF

D gene: TRBD1
J gene: TRBJ1-6
V gene: TRBV7-9
clone size: .
CDR3 DNA: TGTGCCAGCAGTCGCCCGGGACAGAGCTCCTATAATTCACCCCTCCACTTT
CDR3 protein: CASSRPGQSSYNSPLHF

D gene: .
J gene: TRBJ1-1
V gene: TRBV21-1
clone size: few
CDR3 DNA: TGTGCCAGCAGCGCTAGGGGACCCCGTAGGGGCACTGAAGCTTTCTTT
CDR3 protein: CASSARGPRRGTEAFF

D gene: .
J gene: TRBJ2-7
V gene: TRBV19
clone size: .
CDR3 DNA: TGTGCCAGTAGTCGCCAGGGAAGGGTGGGTTACGAGCAGTACTTC
CDR3 protein: CASSRQGRVGYEQYF

D gene: .
J gene: TRBJ1-6
V gene: TRBV10-1
clone size: .
CDR3 DNA: TGCGCCAGTAGCGGTGGCAATTCACCCCTCCACTTT
CDR3 protein: CASSGGNSPLHF

D gene: .
J gene: TRBJ2-2
V gene: TRBV12-5
clone size: .
CDR3 DNA: TGTGCTAGTGGTTTGAGCCCCGGGCAGGGAGGAACCGGGGAGCTGTTTTTT
CDR3 protein: CASGLSPGQGGTGELFF

D gene: .
J gene: TRBJ2-5
V gene: TRBV7-2
clone size: .
CDR3 DNA: TGTGCCAGCAGCTTCTCTAGGGAGACCCAGTACTTC
CDR3 protein: CASSFSRETQYF

D gene: .
J gene: TRBJ1-2
V gene: TRBV5-1
clone size: .
CDR3 DNA: TGCGCCAGCAGCTTTTCCAGGAACTATGGCTACACCTTC
CDR3 protein: CASSFSRNYGYTF

D gene: .
J gene: TRBJ1-1
V gene: TRBV7-6
clone size: .
CDR3 DNA: TGTGCCAGCAGCTTAGTGGCAGGGAACACTGAAGCTTTCTTT
CDR3 protein: CASSLVAGNTEAFF

D gene: .
J gene: TRBJ2-2
V gene: TRBV3-1/TRBV3-2
clone size: .
CDR3 DNA: TGTGCCAGCAGCCAAGGCGGGGCGGGCACCGGGGAGCTGTTTTTT
CDR3 protein: CASSQGGAGTGELFF

D gene: TRBD2
J gene: TRBJ2-5
V gene: TRBV7-4
clone size: .
CDR3 DNA: TGTGCCAGCAGAAACCTAGCGGGGGAACCCCAAGAGACCCAGTACTTC
CDR3 protein: CASRNLAGEPQETQYF

D gene: .
J gene: TRBJ2-1
V gene: TRBV6-4
clone size: once
CDR3 DNA: TGTGCCAGCAGTAGAGAGTTCAGTTACAATGAGCAGTTCTTC
CDR3 protein: CASSREFSYNEQFF